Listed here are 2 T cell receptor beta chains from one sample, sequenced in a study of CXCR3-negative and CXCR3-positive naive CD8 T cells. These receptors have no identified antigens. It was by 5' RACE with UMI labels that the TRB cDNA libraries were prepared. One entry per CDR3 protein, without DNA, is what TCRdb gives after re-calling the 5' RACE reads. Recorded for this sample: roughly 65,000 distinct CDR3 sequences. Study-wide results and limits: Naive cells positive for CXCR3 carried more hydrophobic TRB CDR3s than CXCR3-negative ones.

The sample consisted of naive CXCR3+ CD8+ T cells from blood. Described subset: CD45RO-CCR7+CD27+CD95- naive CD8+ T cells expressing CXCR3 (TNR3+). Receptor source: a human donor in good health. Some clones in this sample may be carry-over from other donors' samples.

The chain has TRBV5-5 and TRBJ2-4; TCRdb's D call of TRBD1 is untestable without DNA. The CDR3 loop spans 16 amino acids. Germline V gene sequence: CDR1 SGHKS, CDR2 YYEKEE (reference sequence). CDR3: CASSFTGNLAKNIQYF. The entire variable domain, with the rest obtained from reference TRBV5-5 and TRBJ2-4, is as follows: DAGVTQSPTHLIKTRGQQVTLRCSPISGHKSVSWYQQVLGQGPQFIFQYYEKEERGRGNFPDRFSARQFPNYSSELNVNALLLGDSALYLCASSFTGNLAKNIQYFGAGTRLSVL.

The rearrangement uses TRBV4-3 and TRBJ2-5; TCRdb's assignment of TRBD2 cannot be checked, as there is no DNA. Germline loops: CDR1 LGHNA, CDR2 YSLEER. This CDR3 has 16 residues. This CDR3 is CASSQDYSGGGETQYF.